This entry is about one TCR beta chain. The antigen this receptor binds is unknown. The record has no base qualities; no much larger clone is one base away. This specimen belongs to a study of T-cell memory formation after mild COVID-19 (dated by TCRdb to the early 2020s). With respect to the entire study: TCR sequence clusters from the two donors were found to be largely donor specific. The cohort comprised two young, previously healthy adult volunteers, one female and one male. T-cell clones expanding and contracting after mild COVID-19 in two donors were tracked by longitudinal TCRalpha and TCRbeta repertoire sequencing. Points the paper makes about the study in general: The study included only a couple of mild cases, and larger cohorts that include severe cases with pre-infection samples were judged to be necessary. Whether the second-wave clones peaking on day 37 were SARS-CoV-2 specific was not confirmed. Contracting CD4+ clones were located mainly in the CM and EM memory subsets, whereas CD8+ clones were found to be enriched in EMRA. Some responding clones were found in pre-infection memory, which suggests that pre-existing cross-reactive memory T cells took part in the SARS-CoV-2 response. Clones that contracted from day 15 to 85 showed balanced CD4/CD8 phenotypes, whereas a second wave of clones that expanded from day 15 to 37 leaned towards CD4+.

The cysteine opens and the phenylalanine closes a CDR3 of 17 amino acids. Only the CDR3 part of the read is kept: 51 bases, read in frame from the first base. The germline V gene supplies CDR1 SGHTA and CDR2 FQGNSA. The V and J ends are trimmed by 6 bases and 4 bases, leaving 21 bases between them. PBMCs were isolated by Ficoll-Paque density gradient centrifugation. The listed sequencing device is Illumina NovaSeq 6000. Using 5'RACE with constant-segment primers, TCRalpha and TCRbeta cDNA libraries were constructed, with sample barcodes and unique molecular identifiers added in the process. RNA was extracted from every sample with Trizol reagent. Libraries were amplified in two PCR steps, with a second sample barcode and Illumina TruSeq adapters added in the second step. Sequencing of libraries was performed on an Illumina NovaSeq with 2 x 150 bp paired-end reads. The authors' pipeline ran thus. The reads were demultiplexed and collapsed into UMI-guided consensus sequences using migec v1.2.7. Using mixcr v2.1.11, UMI consensuses were aligned to TRA and TRB V and J templates and then assembled into clonotypes. A clonotype was counted as expanded or contracted only when both edgeR and NoisET called the clonotype significant, with the noise models trained on biological replicates. For edgeR calls, the thresholds were a false discovery rate-adjusted p below 0.01 and a log2 fold-change of 1. PCA with hierarchical clustering of max-normalized trajectories of the 1000 most abundant clonotypes was used as exploratory dynamics analysis. Each responding clone was given a CD4 or CD8 phenotype based on the CD4+ and CD8+ repertoires, which had been sequenced separately. In TCRdb, the public reads were trimmed at Q25 with fastp and aligned with MiXCR, with productive beta chains retained. Duplicate CDR3 protein sequences are folded into a single record with the most common DNA and genes. V and J calls and clone size were set by TCRdb, not the authors. The sample has some 320,000 distinct CDR3 sequences on record, about 15% of them singletons. The leading ten clones occupy around 24% of the sample.

In this chain, TRBV7-2 is recombined with TRBJ1-4, with a tentative D gene TRBD1 over 6 matching bases. This sequence was found in a man aged 18 to 30 who had mild COVID-19 (a few samples of this study predate the infection). The sample titles of this study are shuffled in the database, so cell type and time point are left out; the donor was told from shared clones. The sample taken for sequencing was PBMCs or a T cell subset sorted from them (not recorded which). The DNA sequence is TGTGCCAGCAGTCCTTATCCGAGACAGGAATATAATGAAAAACTGTTTTTT. It translates to CASSPYPRQEYNEKLFF.